This record covers a single TCR beta chain. It has no known antigen specificity. No base quality information exists; no much larger clone differs at one position. V gives up 3 bases and J gives up 5 bases, and the segment between their germline ends measures 4 bases. CDR1 and CDR2 (SGHKS, YYEKEE) derive from the germline V gene (reference sequence). The CDR3 numbers 11 residues from cysteine through phenylalanine. Just CDR3 DNA is preserved here, 33 bases in frame from base 1. The data derive from a study of OX40 agonist ivuxolimab in advanced cancers. Notes on the research overall: Ivuxolimab was an agonistic, fully human IgG2 monoclonal antibody directed against OX40 (CD134), a costimulatory receptor. Intravenous ivuxolimab was administered to patients every 2 weeks at six dose levels: 0.01, 0.1, 0.3, 1.5, 3 and 10 mg/kg. Among the approximately 50 dose-escalation patients, roughly 20 had hepatocellular carcinoma, 15 or so melanoma, 9 renal cell carcinoma and 9 head and neck cancer. In the dose-escalation cohort, about four fifths of patients were male, and the mean age was roughly 60 years with a range of roughly 23 to 79. Patients were allowed to have had prior anti-PD-1, anti-PD-L1 or anti-CTLA-4 therapy, and roughly two fifths of the dose-escalation patients had been treated with checkpoint inhibitors. Three dose-escalation patients achieved partial responses, one with hepatocellular carcinoma and two with cutaneous melanoma. Peripheral TCRbeta sequencing was intended to test whether TCR sequence diversity was altered and clonal T-cell expansion was caused by ivuxolimab. The paper describes the monotherapy dose-escalation part (N ≈ 52 patients) of the phase I trial of ivuxolimab. What the research found in general, with its limitations: Which antigens the clonally expanded peripheral T cells were specific for was not determined. Clonal expansion of both CD4+ and CD8+ blood T cells was observed from baseline to week 6 at doses 0.1 to 3.0 mg/kg. After ivuxolimab, expanded clones were on average more numerous among CD8+ T cells than among CD4+ T cells. Low levels of normalized T-cell clonal expansion were also shown by some nonresponding patients. Partial responders in the 0.1-3.0 mg/kg groups had among the lowest normalized peripheral clonal expansion, especially among CD8+ T cells.

Patients with a history of autoimmune disease or receiving systemic immunosuppression were excluded from the trial. Peripheral blood for TCR sequencing was collected from all dose cohorts at baseline, on cycle 4 day 1, and on cycle 7 day 1. The samples were drawn from a first-in-human, open-label, multicenter phase I dose-escalation trial of ivuxolimab. Adults with locally advanced or metastatic melanoma, renal cell, hepatocellular, or head and neck squamous cell carcinoma were enrolled in the trial. Before TCR sequencing, CD4+ T cells and CD8+ T cells were sorted from peripheral blood as separate populations. Genomic DNA was extracted from sorted cells for sequencing of the TCRbeta CDR3 region. The immunoSEQ Assay was used to sequence the TCRbeta CDR3 regions. As stored in TCRdb, this immuneACCESS dataset retains in-frame rearrangements with V and J assigned. A fraction of the clones does not appear; measured against another copy, unresolved V genes explain less than half of the discrepancy, and the remainder lacks a known reason. The sample has about 61,000 clones on record, approximately 91% of them singletons. The top ten clonotypes cover over 15% of the sample.

Sequenced material: CD4+ or CD8+ T cells sorted from blood, taken in a trial of the OX40 agonist ivuxolimab. This TCR derives from an adult with an advanced solid tumor such as melanoma, head and neck, liver or kidney cancer. The V and J segments used are TRBV5-5 and TRBJ2-3, with the identity of the D gene unclear. DNA sequence: TGTGCCAGCAGCTCTGGAGATACGCAGTATTTT. Its protein reads: CASSSGDTQYF.